These 16 T cell receptor beta chains share one sample of origin, sequenced in a study of blood T cells in healthy people across ages. A J-beta primer mix and a sample-barcoded 5' primer were used in a second PCR of about 6 to 12 cycles. TCRdb re-derived calls from the 5' RACE reads in MiXCR, one entry per CDR3 protein. This table holds about 1.5 million distinct CDR3 sequences, approximately 38% found once. Sequenced: blood. These receptors all come from a woman in her late teens or twenties in good health.

This clonotype was counted only a few times. Here the CDR3 reads CASSYLGLAGDEQFF. CDR3 in DNA: TGTGCCAGCAGTTACTTGGGACTAGCGGGAGATGAGCAGTTCTTC. The chain employs TRBV6-5 and TRBJ2-1; 14 bases are shared with TRBD2. This CDR3 is 15 amino acids long. Trimming at V came to 1 base and at J to 8 bases, leaving 1 base not matched to a gene. Germline V gene lookup returns CDR1 MNHEY and CDR2 SVGAGI.

A few counts support this clonotype. V and J are TRBV5-1 and TRBJ2-5; D is uncertain. The V end was cut by 1 base, the J end by 5 bases, with 12 bases between. Germline V gives CDR1 SGHRS, CDR2 YFSETQ. This CDR3 spans 14 amino acids. The CDR3 loop reads CASSLPEGYETQYF. The CDR3 bases are TGCGCCAGCAGCTTGCCGGAAGGGTACGAGACCCAGTACTTC.

V and J are TRBV9 and TRBJ2-3; 10 bases match TRBD2. Trimming removed 1 base from V and 2 bases from J; junction bases left unmatched: 4. Germline lookup yields CDR1 SGDLS and CDR2 YYNGEE. This CDR3 region has 16 residues. CDR3 bases: TGTGCCAGCAGCGTACTAAGCGGGGGGGTCACAGATACGCAGTATTTT. This sequence encodes CASSVLSGGVTDTQYF.

As DNA, the CDR3 is TGTGCCAGCAGCCCCCCGTTCGGAGGCTACACCTTC. It specifies CASSPPFGGYTF. The V and J genes are TRBV6-5 and TRBJ1-2; D is unclear. Germline lookup yields CDR1 MNHEY and CDR2 SVGAGI. Trimming removed 6 bases at V and 8 bases at J, with 13 bases between. This CDR3 has 12 residues.

The chain is built from TRBV20-1 and TRBJ2-7; perhaps D is TRBD1 or TRBD2 (7 bases each). Trimming cost V 1 base and J 2 bases, with 18 bases left between them. The CDR3 loop spans 16 amino acids. In germline, CDR1 is DFQATT, CDR2 SNEGSKA (reference sequence). CDR3 coding DNA: TGCAGTGCTAGAGGAGAGACAGGGAGGGTCCCCTACGAGCAGTACTTC. Its translation is CSARGETGRVPYEQYF.

This clonotype has more than one count but fewer than ten. The gene calls are TRBV6-5 and TRBJ2-1; TRBD2 might be the D (5 bases). Deletions cut 0 bases from V and 6 bases from J, with 12 bases between. The CDR3 loop spans 15 amino acids. The germline V gene encodes CDR1 MNHEY and CDR2 SVGAGI. CDR3 sequence reads: CASSYSMLASNEQFF. CDR3 nucleotides: TGTGCCAGCAGTTACTCGATGCTAGCTTCCAATGAGCAGTTCTTC.

The chain has TRBV4-1 and TRBJ1-1, with D tentatively TRBD1 (6 bases). Germline-derived CDR1 and CDR2 are MGHRA and YSYEKL. V shed 0 bases and J shed 3 bases, with 14 bases lying between them. The CDR3 extends over 16 amino acids. This CDR3 reads CASSQEEGTKYTEAFF. The CDR3 DNA reads as TGCGCCAGCAGCCAAGAGGAAGGGACAAAATACACTGAAGCTTTCTTT.

This sequence joins TRBV5-1 and TRBJ1-1; a weak D match, TRBD1 (6 bases). The germline V gene encodes CDR1 SGHRS and CDR2 YFSETQ. The V end was cut by 0 bases, the J end by 1 base, with 19 bases between. The CDR3 sequence is 18 residues long. DNA of the CDR3: TGCGCCAGCAGCTTGGGCGGACAGAGTCTTATTTCGAACACTGAAGCTTTCTTT. Its translation: CASSLGGQSLISNTEAFF. Supplemented by reference TRBV5-1 and TRBJ1-1, the full variable domain reads KAGVTQTPRYLIKTRGQQVTLSCSPISGHRSVSWYQQTPGQGLQFLFEYFSETQRNKGNFPGRFSGRQFSNSRSEMNVSTLELGDSALYLCASSLGGQSLISNTEAFFGQGTRLTVV.

This clonotype was detected only a few times. This sequence joins TRBV20-1 and TRBJ1-2; D is ambiguous. CDR1 and CDR2 (germline): DFQATT, SNEGSKA (reference sequence). The CDR3 runs to 11 residues. The V end lost 6 bases, the J end lost 8 bases, and 13 bases lay between the germline ends. The CDR3 spells CSASSPEGYTF. The CDR3 DNA follows: TGCAGTGCGAGTAGCCCTGAGGGCTACACCTTC.

Points on this clonotype: A single base separates this from a much larger clone, so it may be a read error. This rearrangement joins TRBV29-1 to TRBJ2-7; 14 bases are a match to TRBD2. CDR3 length: 16 amino acids. Looked up from germline, CDR1 is SQVTM and CDR2 is ANQGSEA. The V and J ends lost 7 bases and 7 bases, in that order; junction bases with no gene match: 15. The CDR3 loop is CSAYRLAGGPGNEQYF. As DNA, the CDR3 is TGCAGCGCTTATCGACTAGCGGGAGGGCCGGGCAATGAGCAGTACTTC.

This clonotype occurred a few times. The gene calls are TRBV20-1 and TRBJ2-5; TRBD2 aligns across 11 bases. Germline V gene data show CDR1 as DFQATT and CDR2 as SNEGSKA (reference sequence). The CDR3 spans 19 residues. J was trimmed by 0 bases and V by 7 bases; bases with no gene match: 19. The CDR3 spells CSDPGMGLAETGYQETQYF. The CDR3 DNA reads as TGCAGTGACCCGGGGATGGGACTAGCGGAGACGGGGTACCAAGAGACCCAGTACTTC.

This clonotype came up a few times. The chain links TRBV20-1 to TRBJ2-7; 11 bases are a match to TRBD2. V gave up 4 bases and J gave up 2 bases; unmatched junction bases: 7. Per germline, CDR1 DFQATT and CDR2 SNEGSKA (reference sequence). This CDR3 contains 15 residues. Written as DNA, the CDR3 is TGCAGTGCTACTAGCGGGGGGACTACCACCTACGAGCAGTACTTC. It encodes CSATSGGTTTYEQYF.

This sequence joins TRBV2 and TRBJ1-4, with D possibly being TRBD1 (6 bases). V lost 7 bases, J lost 4 bases, and 19 bases lay in between. This CDR3 has 16 amino acids. Germline-derived CDR1 and CDR2 are SNHLY and FYNNEI. For the CDR3, the DNA is TGTGCCAGCAACGTTAGGGGGGGGACGGATAATGAAAAACTGTTTTTT. Its translation: CASNVRGGTDNEKLFF.

The V and J genes are TRBV6-5 and TRBJ2-3, with D possibly being TRBD2 (5 bases). The CDR3 length is 14 residues. Trimming took off 8 bases at V and 3 bases at J, with 15 bases between the two ends. Germline CDR1 reads MNHEY; CDR2 reads SVGAGI. The CDR3 region has the DNA TGTGCCAGCTTTGAAGGGCCGGGGACAGATACGCAGTATTTT. Translated: CASFEGPGTDTQYF.

This clonotype was detected a few times. This chain links TRBV10-3 with TRBJ2-7, with TRBD2 matching 11 bases. The length of the CDR3 is 15 residues. In germline, CDR1 is ENHRY, CDR2 SYGVKD. The V and J ends lost 4 bases and 6 bases, in that order; junction bases with no gene match: 8. Here the CDR3 DNA reads TGTGCCATCAGTGGGACTAGCGGGCACGAGGGCGAGCAGTACTTC. Translating it yields CAISGTSGHEGEQYF.

The chain combines TRBV29-1 with TRBJ2-7; TRBD2 matches at 13 bases. V lost 7 bases and J lost 7; bases outside the gene matches: 19. Germline CDR1 SQVTM, CDR2 ANQGSEA. CDR3 size: 17 residues. The CDR3 sequence is CSARAGTSGAKGNEQYF. As DNA, the CDR3 is TGCAGCGCTCGCGCCGGGACTAGCGGGGCCAAGGGCAATGAGCAGTACTTC.